The 27 T cell receptor beta chains reported below all come from one sample, sequenced in a study of blood T cells in healthy people across ages. It was with a sample-barcoded 5' primer and a J-beta primer mix that a second PCR of roughly 7 to 12 cycles was run. From the 5' RACE reads, TCRdb called clonotypes with MiXCR, one entry per CDR3 protein. The sample holds roughly 560,000 distinct CDR3 sequences, about 25% seen once. These data also featured in a second study, about T cells of mothers and their children.

The sequenced material came from blood. Receptors were obtained from a boy aged 5-17 years in good health.

This clonotype was seen more than once but under ten times. The V call is TRBV7-9, the J call TRBJ2-1, with 12 bases fitting TRBD2. Germline V lookup: CDR1 SEHNR, CDR2 FQNEAQ (reference sequence). This CDR3 spans 17 amino acids. V shed 2 bases, J shed 9 bases, and the junction held 11 bases outside the gene matches. The CDR3 DNA reads TGTGCCAGCAGCTTACCCCTAGCGGGAGGGCCCATTGTTGAGCAGTTCTTC. It encodes CASSLPLAGGPIVEQFF.

This clonotype was seen more than once but under ten times. Given a much more abundant clone one base away, this may be a read error. This chain joins TRBV6-2 or TRBV6-3 and TRBJ2-7; D may be TRBD1 (6 bases). The length of the CDR3 is 14 residues. V lost 2 bases, J lost 2 bases, and 10 bases lay in between. CDR1 MNHEY and CDR2 SVGEGT come from the germline V gene. The CDR3 DNA follows: TGTGCCAGCAGTTACGAGGACAGCCCCTACGAGCAGTACTTC. Residues: CASSYEDSPYEQYF.

The genes are TRBV21-1 and TRBJ2-5; the table's TRBD1 call for D was not verified on the DNA. TRBV21-1 is classified as a pseudogene. The CDR3 length is 16 residues. The CDR3 here is CASSKSAGQGAWEQYF. The CDR3 nucleotides read TGTGCCAGCAGCAAATCTGCGGGACAGGGGGCATGGGAGCAGTACTTC.

V gene TRBV20-1 combines with J gene TRBJ2-7; 11 bases fit TRBD2. The germline V gene has CDR1 DFQATT and CDR2 SNEGSKA (reference sequence). CDR3 length: 17 amino acids. V trimming: 0 bases; J trimming: 2 bases; junction bases outside the gene matches: 9. The DNA for the CDR3 is TGCAGTGCTAGAGATATAGGAGGGGGACTAGCGGCCTACGAGCAGTACTTC. It translates to CSARDIGGGLAAYEQYF.

In regard to this clonotype: Relative to the germline gene, one junction end is altered; a read error may explain this. The genes are TRBV5-1 and TRBJ1-2, with D hard to call. From germline, CDR1 is SGHRS and CDR2 YFSETQ. The length of the CDR3 is 13 residues. CDR3 bases: TGTGCCAGCAGCTTGGACTCGGACTATGGCTACACCTTC. The encoded protein is CASSLDSDYGYTF.

This clonotype was seen repeatedly, ten times or more. This sequence joins TRBV9 and TRBJ2-5; possibly TRBD2 for D (5 bases). Germline CDR1 reads SGDLS; CDR2 reads YYNGEE. Trimming took 3 bases from V and 2 from J, leaving 11 bases between them. This CDR3 spans 14 amino acids. The CDR3 here is CASSGGGPQETQYF. The CDR3 DNA reads TGTGCCAGCAGCGGCGGCGGGCCACAAGAGACCCAGTACTTC.

This clonotype was seen many times. In DNA form, the CDR3 reads TGTGCCAGCAGTGACAATTGGGGCACTGAAGCTTTCTTT. It translates to CASSDNWGTEAFF. The chain couples TRBV2 to TRBJ1-1, with D hard to call. CDR1 is SNHLY, CDR2 FYNNEI, per germline. V was cut by 3 bases and J by 4 bases, with 9 bases left in between. The CDR3 is 13 residues long.

This clonotype was counted ten times or more. The chain carries TRBV20-1 and TRBJ2-5; tentatively, D is TRBD2 (5 bases). The germline V gene encodes CDR1 DFQATT and CDR2 SNEGSKA (reference sequence). The CDR3 has 14 residues. Trimming took 2 bases from V and 1 from J, leaving 11 bases between them. The CDR3 nucleotides read TGCAGTGCTAGAAAGAGGGCAGGCCAAGAGACCCAGTACTTC. Encoded protein: CSARKRAGQETQYF.

This clonotype was observed a few times. The V gene is TRBV2, the J gene TRBJ1-2; D is unclear. Trimming took 3 bases from V and 7 from J, leaving 15 bases between them. From germline, CDR1 is SNHLY and CDR2 FYNNEI. CDR3 length: 14 amino acids. The CDR3 DNA follows: TGTGCCAGCAGTGATATCTTGGCCTCTCGTGGCTACACCTTC. Protein sequence: CASSDILASRGYTF.

V usage is TRBV12-3 or TRBV12-4 and J usage is TRBJ2-1, with TRBD2 matching 7 bases. This CDR3 comprises 16 residues. Trimming at V came to 4 bases and at J to 2 bases, leaving 8 bases not matched to a gene. This CDR3 is CASSSQFRGAYNEQFF. In DNA, the CDR3 is TGTGCCAGCAGTTCCCAATTTCGGGGGGCCTACAATGAGCAGTTCTTC.

This clonotype was counted at least ten times. This chain connects TRBV7-2 to TRBJ2-7; D is uncertain. This CDR3 is 12 amino acids long. Germline V gene lookup returns CDR1 SGHTA and CDR2 FQGNSA. The germline V and J ends were trimmed by 2 bases and 6 bases, with 8 bases remaining between them. The CDR3 DNA is TGTGCCAGCAGCTTAACTCCAGGCGAGCAGTACTTC. Its protein is CASSLTPGEQYF.

V gene TRBV19 combines with J gene TRBJ2-1; 8 bases are a match to TRBD2. Germline CDR1 reads LNHDA; CDR2 reads SQIVND (reference sequence). The CDR3 consists of 15 residues. The CDR3 region is CVSSLAGSSYNEQFF. The CDR3 DNA is TGTGTAAGTAGTTTAGCGGGGAGCTCCTACAATGAGCAGTTCTTC.

The J gene is TRBJ2-5, the V gene TRBV12-3 or TRBV12-4; D is possibly TRBD1 (6 bases). CDR3 length: 14 residues. Trimming removed 7 bases at V and 5 bases at J, with 17 bases between. The CDR3 spells CASTPWGLRETQYF. CDR3 coding DNA: TGTGCCAGCACCCCCTGGGGGCTGCGGGAGACCCAGTACTTC.

V and J are TRBV29-1 and TRBJ2-5; D ambiguous. The DNA matches TRBJ2-7 better at its end, which makes the J call doubtful. This CDR3 comprises 10 residues. Germline V lookup: CDR1 SQVTM, CDR2 ANQGSEA. This chain's CDR3 is CSVRKCEQYF. The CDR3 bases are TGCAGCGTGCGTAAGTGCGAGCAGTACTTC.

The chain couples TRBV3-1 to TRBJ1-4, with 9 bases lining up with TRBD1. The CDR3 runs to 15 residues. The V gene's germline CDR1 is LGHDT and CDR2 YNNKEL (reference sequence). The V and J ends lost 3 bases and 6 bases, in that order; junction bases with no gene match: 5. Written as DNA, the CDR3 is TGTGCCAGCAGCCACACGGACAGGGGCGATGAAAAACTGTTTTTT. The encoded protein is CASSHTDRGDEKLFF.

The chain carries TRBV28 and TRBJ2-2; 10 nucleotides align to TRBD1. The CDR3 covers 20 residues. Per the germline V gene, CDR1 is MDHEN and CDR2 is SYDVKM. Trimming at V came to 4 bases and at J to 5 bases, leaving 19 bases not matched to a gene. The CDR3 sequence: CASSSHRDRGPPDGTGELFF. Written as DNA, the CDR3 is TGTGCCAGCAGTTCGCACCGGGACAGGGGACCCCCCGACGGGACCGGGGAGCTGTTTTTT.

Points on this clonotype: Germline and junction disagree at one end, which may indicate a read error. The rearrangement links TRBV7-9 to TRBJ2-7, with D perhaps matching TRBD2 (7 bases). The CDR3 covers 15 residues. Germline CDR1 reads SEHNR; CDR2 reads FQNEAQ (reference sequence). The CDR3: CTSSLEGGVTYEQYF. For the CDR3, the DNA is TGTACCAGCAGCTTAGAAGGGGGGGTCACCTACGAGCAGTACTTC.

This chain's CDR3 is CASSLAGSAGELFF. The CDR3 DNA is TGTGCCAGCAGCTTAGCAGGTTCCGCCGGGGAGCTGTTTTTT. The gene calls are TRBV7-9 and TRBJ2-2; unclear D gene. Trimming stripped 0 bases from V and 6 bases from J, with 8 bases between. Germline loops: CDR1 SEHNR, CDR2 FQNEAQ (reference sequence). CDR3 length: 14 residues.

A few counts support this clonotype. The chain couples TRBV6-5 to TRBJ2-4; tentative D call: TRBD2 (5 bases). The CDR3 has 12 amino acids. CDR1 and CDR2 (germline): MNHEY, SVGAGI. The chain's CDR3 is CSRRKAKNIQYF. CDR3 nucleotide sequence: TGTTCCCGGAGGAAAGCCAAAAACATTCAGTACTTC.

The V call is TRBV24-1, the J call TRBJ2-3, with 11 bases aligning to TRBD1. The germline gives CDR1 KGHDR, CDR2 SFDVKD. The junction had 8 bases not matched to a gene; V was cut back by 6 bases and J by 1 base. This CDR3 contains 17 residues. The CDR3 reads CATSSTWDRGGTDTQYF. Written as DNA, the CDR3 is TGTGCCACCAGTAGCACCTGGGACAGGGGGGGCACAGATACGCAGTATTTT.

The chain employs TRBV29-1 and TRBJ2-5; the D gene is possibly TRBD2 (6 bases). Near its end, the DNA agrees better with TRBJ2-7, so the J call may be wrong. Germline lookup yields CDR1 SQVTM and CDR2 ANQGSEA. This CDR3 spans 12 amino acids. The CDR3 sequence: CSVEGLGYEQYF. The CDR3 region has the DNA TGCAGCGTTGAGGGACTTGGGTACGAGCAGTACTTC.

The rearrangement links TRBV5-1 to TRBJ1-5; TRBD1 aligns across 8 bases. Germline loops: CDR1 SGHRS, CDR2 YFSETQ. The CDR3 extends over 17 amino acids. V shed 0 bases, J shed 3 bases, and the junction held 8 bases outside the gene matches. The CDR3 is CASSLVVTGGNNQPQHF. For the CDR3, the DNA is TGCGCCAGCAGCTTGGTGGTTACAGGGGGTAACAATCAGCCCCAGCATTTT.

In its sample, this clonotype was seen a few times. The chain couples TRBV7-9 to TRBJ1-1, with D perhaps TRBD1 (6 bases). Germline V lookup: CDR1 SEHNR, CDR2 FQNEAQ (reference sequence). Deletions cut 10 bases from V and 5 bases from J, with 17 bases between. The CDR3 extends over 13 amino acids. The CDR3 bases are TGTGCCATCGCAACAGGGAAGGGGACTGAAGCTTTCTTT. It is translated as CAIATGKGTEAFF. The full variable domain, its missing parts supplied by reference TRBV7-9 and TRBJ1-1, is DTGVSQNPRHKITKRGQNVTFRCDPISEHNRLYWYRQTLGQGPEFLTYFQNEAQLEKSRLLSDRFSAERPKGSFSTLEIQRTEQGDSAMYLCAIATGKGTEAFFGQGTRLTVV.

Note on this clonotype: A much larger clone differs from this one at a single base, so this may be a read error. The genes are TRBV10-3 and TRBJ2-4, with D possibly matching TRBD2 (5 bases). This CDR3 is built from 13 residues. The germline V gene has CDR1 ENHRY and CDR2 SYGVKD. CDR3 amino acids: CATSESGIETTYF. The CDR3 DNA is TGTGCCACCAGTGAGTCGGGAATCGAAACGACGTACTTC.

The V call is TRBV7-9, the J call TRBJ1-6; no definite D call. CDR3 length: 15 amino acids. The germline V gene encodes CDR1 SEHNR and CDR2 FQNEAQ (reference sequence). V lost 5 bases and J lost 5, with 13 bases in between. CDR3 sequence (DNA): TGTGCCAGCAGCCCCCGGGCAGGTGATAATTCACCCCTCCACTTT. Translating it yields CASSPRAGDNSPLHF.

The gene calls are TRBV7-2 and TRBJ2-5; the match to TRBD1 covers 8 bases. The CDR3 is 16 residues long. Germline lookup yields CDR1 SGHTA and CDR2 FQGNSA. V dropped 0 bases and J dropped 5; count of bases not matched to a gene: 8. CDR3 sequence (DNA): TGTGCCAGCAGCTTAGCGCTCCAGGGGGCGTGGGAGACCCAGTACTTC. It yields the protein CASSLALQGAWETQYF.

The sample holds a few counts of this clonotype. The rearrangement uses TRBV6-5 and TRBJ1-2; 7 nucleotides align to TRBD1. There are 13 residues in the CDR3. Germline CDR1 is MNHEY and CDR2 is SVGAGI. V shed 2 bases, J shed 7 bases, and the junction held 4 bases outside the gene matches. CDR3 sequence (DNA): TGTGCCAGCAGTTACGAGGGGGCGGGTGGCTACACCTTC. This translates into CASSYEGAGGYTF.